Following are 10 T cell receptor beta chains from one sample sequenced in a study of blood T cells in healthy people across ages. Primed by a sample-barcoded 5' primer and a J-beta primer mix, a second PCR proceeded for 7 to 11 cycles. In TCRdb, the 5' RACE reads were re-called with MiXCR into one record per CDR3 protein. In the table there are some 550,000 distinct CDR3 sequences, around half of which are singletons. Input material: blood. The source of these receptors is a man aged 80 or over in good health.

In this sample, this clonotype turned up a few times. The J gene is TRBJ1-5, the V gene TRBV20-1; perhaps TRBD1 as D (5 bases). Trimming took 7 bases from V and 3 from J, leaving 13 bases between them. The CDR3 covers 13 residues. CDR1 is DFQATT and CDR2 is SNEGSKA in the germline V gene (reference sequence). CDR3 amino acids: CSGGGANNQPQHF. DNA for the CDR3: TGCAGTGGAGGAGGGGCGAACAATCAGCCCCAGCATTTT.

This clonotype was seen once. This chain uses TRBV12-3 or TRBV12-4 with TRBJ1-5, with D unresolved. CDR3 size: 12 residues. Trimming left V 6 bases short and J 7 bases short, with 10 bases between. DNA of the CDR3: TGTGCCAGCAGCTATGGTGCACAGCCCCAGCATTTT. Amino acids: CASSYGAQPQHF.

The rearrangement links TRBV10-3 to TRBJ2-1; D unclear. Germline V gene sequence: CDR1 ENHRY, CDR2 SYGVKD. CDR3 length: 11 residues. V lost 5 bases to trimming and J lost 7 bases, with 6 bases between them. CDR3 DNA sequence: TGTGCCATCAGTCTGGGAAATGAGCAGTTCTTC. Translated, it gives CAISLGNEQFF.

The chain recombines TRBV27 with TRBJ2-6, with 9 bases identical to TRBD1. The V segment lost 2 bases and the J segment 0 bases; nucleotides outside the gene matches: 5. CDR3 size: 18 residues. Germline V gene sequence: CDR1 MNHEY, CDR2 SMNVEV (reference sequence). The CDR3 DNA is TGTGCCAGCAGTTTAAACAGGGGGCGCCTCTCTGGGGCCAACGTCCTGACTTTC. Translation: CASSLNRGRLSGANVLTF.

At least ten counts were recorded for this clonotype. V and J are TRBV4-2 and TRBJ2-1; 12 bases fit TRBD2. Looked up from germline, CDR1 is LGHNA and CDR2 is YNFKEQ. The CDR3 has 19 residues. V lost 0 bases to trimming and J lost 7 bases; unmatched junction nucleotides: 13. The CDR3: CASSQDRASGRAQGNEQFF. The DNA for the CDR3 is TGTGCCAGCAGCCAAGATCGTGCTAGCGGGAGGGCCCAGGGTAATGAGCAGTTCTTC.

This clonotype was counted a few times. The gene calls are TRBV20-1 and TRBJ2-7, with D uncertain. This CDR3 spans 14 amino acids. Germline V gene sequence: CDR1 DFQATT, CDR2 SNEGSKA (reference sequence). Trimming pared 0 bases from V and 8 bases from J, leaving 17 bases between. The CDR3 DNA reads TGCAGTGCTAGAGAAGCCAGAGAAAGTAACCAGCAGTACTTC. It translates to CSAREARESNQQYF.

This clonotype was found many times. The rearrangement links TRBV29-1 to TRBJ2-1; D gene uncertain. V was clipped by 0 bases and J by 3 bases, with 9 bases between them. The CDR3 contains 14 residues. Germline V gene data show CDR1 as SQVTM and CDR2 as ANQGSEA. This CDR3 reads CSVEDPAGYNEQFF. The CDR3 DNA follows: TGCAGCGTTGAAGATCCGGCAGGCTACAATGAGCAGTTCTTC.

The V call is TRBV4-3, the J call TRBJ1-5; possible D gene TRBD1, 6 bases. The CDR3 covers 16 residues. Between the trimmed V and J ends, which lost 4 bases and 0 bases, there was a span of 13 bases. CDR1 LGHNA and CDR2 YSLEER come from the germline V gene. The CDR3, as DNA: TGCGCCAGCAGCCGGACGACAGGAGCTAGCAATCAGCCCCAGCATTTT. Amino acid sequence: CASSRTTGASNQPQHF.

This clonotype was seen just once. The chain employs TRBV27 and TRBJ2-3; a possible D gene is TRBD1 (5 bases). CDR3 size: 16 residues. Germline values: CDR1 MNHEY, CDR2 SMNVEV (reference sequence). V gave up 5 bases and J gave up 6 bases, with 21 bases separating them. The CDR3 is CASSPPGKSGADTQYF. DNA of the CDR3: TGTGCCAGCAGTCCCCCGGGCAAAAGTGGGGCGGATACGCAGTATTTT.

The V call is TRBV20-1, the J call TRBJ2-3; D might be TRBD1 (6 bases). This CDR3 spans 14 amino acids. Per germline, CDR1 DFQATT and CDR2 SNEGSKA (reference sequence). Trimming left V 0 bases short and J 3 bases short, with 10 bases between. Here the CDR3 reads CSARDLTGTDTQYF. The DNA for the CDR3 is TGCAGTGCTAGAGATCTAACAGGGACAGATACGCAGTATTTT.